This entry is about one TCR beta chain. Enrollment of patients from Seattle took place during active infection, with longitudinal follow-up. Study processing details: The authors estimated nucleated cell counts from reference gene primer amplification. TCRdb's table, derived via immunoSEQ multiplex PCR, lists solely in-frame clones and lacks some. That table furnishes V, J and clone size, whereas the DNA furnished D and trimming. This table holds about 170,000 clones, roughly 91% found once. The data originate from a study of blood T cell repertoires in COVID-19. Study summary: Material from acute and convalescent COVID-19 was sourced from the United States, Italy and Spain.

Germline V gives CDR1 MGHDK, CDR2 SYGVNS. The trim removed 8 bases at V and 2 bases at J, leaving 5 bases unmatched. This CDR3 is 13 amino acids long. The clonotype was recovered from a man younger than 30 with COVID-19, enrolled during active disease. Sequenced material: peripheral blood. The chain uses TRBV25-1 and TRBJ1-1; 7 positions agree with TRBD1. The CDR3 loop is CASATGTNTEAFF. CDR3 nucleotide sequence: TGTGCCAGCGCGACAGGGACTAACACTGAAGCTTTCTTT.